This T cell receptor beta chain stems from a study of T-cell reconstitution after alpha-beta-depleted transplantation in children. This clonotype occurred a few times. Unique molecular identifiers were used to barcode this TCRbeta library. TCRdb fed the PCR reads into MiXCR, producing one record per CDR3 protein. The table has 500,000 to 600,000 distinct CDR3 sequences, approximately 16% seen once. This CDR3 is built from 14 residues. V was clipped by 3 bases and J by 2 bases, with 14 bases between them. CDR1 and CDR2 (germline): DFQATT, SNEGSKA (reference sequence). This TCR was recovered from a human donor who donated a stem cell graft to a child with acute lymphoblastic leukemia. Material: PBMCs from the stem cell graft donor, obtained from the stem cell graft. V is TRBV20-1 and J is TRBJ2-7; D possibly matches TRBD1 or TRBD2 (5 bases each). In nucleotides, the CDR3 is TGCAGTGCTAGTAGAGGGACGGCTCCCTACGAGCAGTACTTC. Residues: CSASRGTAPYEQYF.